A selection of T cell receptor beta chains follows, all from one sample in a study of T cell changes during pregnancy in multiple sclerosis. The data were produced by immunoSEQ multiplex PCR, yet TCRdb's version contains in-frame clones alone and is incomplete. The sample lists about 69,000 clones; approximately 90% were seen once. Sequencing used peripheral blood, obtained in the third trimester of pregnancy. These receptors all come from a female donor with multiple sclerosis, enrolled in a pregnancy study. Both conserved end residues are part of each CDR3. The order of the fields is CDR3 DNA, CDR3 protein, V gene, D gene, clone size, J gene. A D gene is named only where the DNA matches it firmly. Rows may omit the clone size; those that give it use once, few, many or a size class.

TGTGCCAGCAGTGGTGGGCGGGGGACTCAAGAGACCCAGTACTTC,CASSGGRGTQETQYF,TRBV2,TRBD2,-,TRBJ2-5
TGCGCCAGCACCTTTAGCGGCTCCTACAATGAGCAGTTCTTC,CASTFSGSYNEQFF,TRBV5-1,-,-,TRBJ2-1
TGTGCCTGGAGTGTAAGGGGTAGGGGTAATTCACCCCTCCACTTT,CAWSVRGRGNSPLHF,TRBV30,-,-,TRBJ1-6
TGCGCCAGCAGCTTGGATCCGGCGGTCGAGCAGTACTTC,CASSLDPAVEQYF,TRBV5-1,-,-,TRBJ2-7
TGCGCCAGCAGCCAAGGTATCCTAGCGGGGGGATACAATGAGCAGTTCTTC,CASSQGILAGGYNEQFF,TRBV4-3,TRBD2,-,TRBJ2-1
TGCGCCAGCAGAACAGGGGGCTACACTGAAGCTTTCTTT,CASRTGGYTEAFF,TRBV5-1,TRBD1,-,TRBJ1-1
TGCGCCAGCAGCCGGGCTAGCGACTCCTACAATGAGCAGTTCTTC,CASSRASDSYNEQFF,TRBV5-1,-,-,TRBJ2-1
TGCGCCAGCAGCGGTTCGGGCGGCCCCAACGCGCAGGGGACCCAGTACTTC,CASSGSGGPNAQGTQYF,TRBV5-1,-,-,TRBJ2-5
TGTGCCAGCAGTCGGCAACAGGGTCTCGATCCTTTCTTT,CASSRQQGLDPFF,TRBV27,-,-,TRBJ1-1
TGTGCCAGCAGCGGGGGGACATGGAACTATGGCTACACCTTC,CASSGGTWNYGYTF,TRBV9,-,-,TRBJ1-2
TGCAGCGTTGAAGGACAGGGGGCGGAAGAGCAGTACTTC,CSVEGQGAEEQYF,TRBV29-1,TRBD1,-,TRBJ2-7
TGCGCCAGCAGCTTAACCGGGACTAGCTACTACAATGAGCAGTTCTTC,CASSLTGTSYYNEQFF,TRBV5-1,TRBD2,-,TRBJ2-1
TGCGCCAGCAGCTTGGGGCCGCGGGGGAGCTCTGGAAACACCATATATTTT,CASSLGPRGSSGNTIYF,TRBV5-1,-,-,TRBJ1-3
TGTGCCAGCACCACCCCCAGCGGGGGCCAAGAGACCCAGTACTTC,CASTTPSGGQETQYF,TRBV28,TRBD2,-,TRBJ2-5
TGCAGCGTTGTCCTCCGGGACAGGGGGATCCCTAACTACGAGCAGTACTTC,CSVVLRDRGIPNYEQYF,TRBV29-1,TRBD1,-,TRBJ2-7
TGCGCCAGCAGCTTGGCCCCAGGGGCCAACTATGGCTACACCTTC,CASSLAPGANYGYTF,TRBV5-1,-,few,TRBJ1-2
TGTGCCAGCAGCCCTGGCAGGGGTGGGAACTCTGGAAACACCATATATTTT,CASSPGRGGNSGNTIYF,TRBV11-2,-,-,TRBJ1-3
TGTGCCAGCAGCACAGCGGGCCCGGGACAGGGGGGAGCCCAGCATTTT,CASSTAGPGQGGAQHF,TRBV7-9,TRBD1,-,TRBJ1-5
TGCGCCAGCAGCCAAGACCCCAAGGAGGACTATGGCTACACCTTC,CASSQDPKEDYGYTF,TRBV4-3,-,-,TRBJ1-2
TGCGCCAGCAGCCAAGAGCACGGGAACGGGCCCCAGCATTTT,CASSQEHGNGPQHF,TRBV4-3,-,-,TRBJ1-5